These 5 T cell receptor beta chains were sequenced from one sample in a study of CD8+ T cells in alopecia areata (dated by TCRdb to the late 2010s). Reading the label with the study, this specimen's time point is: about four weeks on oral tofacitinib. Taken with the paper, the label for treatment or condition translates to: oral pan-JAK inhibitor, 5-10 mg twice daily. The library relied on the immunoSEQ multiplex PCR assay. For TCR sequencing, RNA was extracted from every sample and reverse transcribed into cDNA to serve as template. Entries here come from immuneACCESS through TCRdb and include only in-frame sequences with V and J called. Some clones fail to appear in such tables; in the studies checked, an unresolved V gene covers under half of the shortfall, and the cause of the remainder is unknown. This sample gives some 150,000 clones in total; roughly four fifths of them show up just once. The ten biggest clones cover 20% to 25% of the sample.

Sequences were derived from CD8+ T cells sorted from blood, sampled at week 4, from a patient treated with tofacitinib. These receptors all stem from a human donor with alopecia areata.

The gene calls are TRBV10-3 and TRBJ2-3; 13 positions agree with TRBD2. V lost 7 bases and J lost 4; bases outside the gene matches: 20. The V gene's germline CDR1 is ENHRY and CDR2 SYGVKD. This CDR3 has 20 amino acids. The CDR3 protein is CAITDRLAGGHQVRPDTQYF. The CDR3, as DNA: TGTGCCATCACTGACCGACTAGCGGGGGGCCACCAGGTTCGCCCAGATACGCAGTATTTT.

V gene TRBV5-1 combines with J gene TRBJ2-7; 8 bases match TRBD1. CDR3 size: 16 residues. After removal of 4 bases from V and 5 bases from J, the junction contained 14 bases not matched to a gene. Germline V CDR1 and CDR2: SGHRS, YFSETQ. CDR3 DNA sequence: TGCGCCAGCAGCCCCGAATCCGGGACAGGTTACCACGAGCAGTACTTC. It yields the protein CASSPESGTGYHEQYF. The complete variable domain, with remaining parts taken from reference TRBV5-1 and TRBJ2-7, reads KAGVTQTPRYLIKTRGQQVTLSCSPISGHRSVSWYQQTPGQGLQFLFEYFSETQRNKGNFPGRFSGRQFSNSRSEMNVSTLELGDSALYLCASSPESGTGYHEQYFGPGTRLTVT.

The rearrangement uses TRBV29-1 and TRBJ1-1; TRBD1 might be the D (5 bases). CDR1 is SQVTM, CDR2 ANQGSEA, per germline. The CDR3 sequence is 13 residues long. With 5 bases removed from V and 1 base from J, the gap between germline ends came to 11 bases. Written as DNA, the CDR3 is TGCAGCGTTCCGGACAACTGGAACACTGAAGCTTTCTTT. Encoded protein: CSVPDNWNTEAFF.

This clone was picked up a small number of times. The rearrangement uses TRBV25-1 and TRBJ2-5, with 10 positions matching TRBD2. Unmatched junction bases numbered 7, after V lost 4 bases and J lost 5 bases. CDR1 and CDR2 (germline): MGHDK, SYGVNS. The CDR3 has 15 residues. For the CDR3, the DNA is TGTGCCAGCAGTGTGTTCGGGACTAGCGATGAGACCCAGTACTTC. Translation gives CASSVFGTSDETQYF.

The chain employs TRBV7-9 and TRBJ2-7; 11 positions match TRBD2. The CDR3 loop spans 14 amino acids. V was pared by 6 bases and J by 4 bases, with 5 bases of the junction left unmatched. Germline assignment: CDR1 SEHNR and CDR2 FQNEAQ (reference sequence). CDR3: CASSLSGGVYEQYF. The CDR3, as DNA: TGTGCCAGCAGTCTTAGCGGGGGGGTATACGAGCAGTACTTC. Drawing the rest from reference TRBV7-9 and TRBJ2-7, the complete variable domain is DTGVSQNPRHKITKRGQNVTFRCDPISEHNRLYWYRQTLGQGPEFLTYFQNEAQLEKSRLLSDRFSAERPKGSFSTLEIQRTEQGDSAMYLCASSLSGGVYEQYFGPGTRLTVT.